The sequence of this TCR beta chain was determined in a study of Ad26.COV2.S vaccination and SARS-CoV-2 variants. Stated treatment: some 19 received Ad26.COV2.S at low or high dose, single or two shots; roughly five received placebo; per-sample allocation not given. Material that was analyzed had been drawn on day 63 after the first vaccine or placebo injection. The germline V gene has CDR1 SGHDT and CDR2 YYEEEE. J was trimmed by 3 bases and V by 2 bases; bases with no gene match: 4. The CDR3 consists of 14 residues. The assay was immunoSEQ multiplex PCR, and TCRdb's table has in-frame clones only and misses some. The profile shows about 480,000 clones, 87% of them singletons.

This chain connects TRBV5-6 to TRBJ2-7; the match to TRBD2 covers 8 bases. The receptor comes from a person between 18 and 65 years old who received the Ad26.COV2.S COVID-19 vaccine or a placebo. Sequencing was performed on peripheral blood, taken in a trial of Ad26.COV2.S vaccine versus placebo. This CDR3 is CASSFSGKYYEQYF. CDR3 sequence (DNA): TGTGCCAGCAGCTTTAGCGGGAAGTACTACGAGCAGTACTTC.